Presented here are 25 T cell receptor beta chains from one specimen sequenced in a study of CD8+CD57+ T cells in acquired aplastic anemia. Whoever was chosen for sequencing had shown CD8+CD57+ cell expansion by flow cytometry. Genomic DNA, serving as template, underwent TCR beta VDJ and CDR3 profiling. MiXCR, applied by TCRdb to the reads, yields one record per CDR3 protein. In the table there are approximately 470,000 distinct CDR3 sequences, roughly 34% of which are singletons. Sequenced: sorted CD4+, CD8+, or CD8+CD57+ T cells (not recorded which) from PBMCs. These receptors were collected from a human donor with aplastic anemia.

Turning to this clonotype: One end of the junction is discordant with germline, which a read error may explain. The chain combines TRBV10-2 with TRBJ2-5; possibly TRBD2 for D (7 bases). This CDR3 has 11 amino acids. The germline gives CDR1 WSHSY, CDR2 SAAADI. Here the CDR3 DNA reads TGTGCCTGCGGGGGCGAAGAGACCCAGTACTTC. Translating gives CACGGEETQYF.

This clonotype turned up a few times. The genes are TRBV12-3 or TRBV12-4 and TRBJ2-7, with D unresolved. V was cut by 5 bases and J by 7 bases, with 9 bases left in between. The length of the CDR3 is 11 residues. CDR3 nucleotides: TGTGCCAGCAGTGCCTCCTGGGAGCAGTACTTC. Protein sequence: CASSASWEQYF.

This clonotype was counted at least ten times. This chain joins TRBV10-3 and TRBJ2-3; 7 nucleotides agree with TRBD2. Germline-derived CDR1 and CDR2 are ENHRY and SYGVKD. V shed 3 bases and J 3 bases; nucleotides not matched to a gene: 9. The CDR3 loop spans 16 amino acids. CDR3 region: CAISDLGASGTDTQYF. The DNA of the CDR3 is TGTGCCATCAGTGACCTCGGGGCTAGCGGAACAGATACGCAGTATTTT.

This chain joins TRBV19 and TRBJ2-1; 9 nucleotides align to TRBD2. The CDR3 spans 17 residues. Germline V gives CDR1 LNHDA, CDR2 SQIVND (reference sequence). Trimming took 0 bases from V and 5 from J; bases not matched to a gene: 8. For the CDR3, the DNA is TGTGCCAGTAGTATAGAGGGGCGGGAGGGACCAAACAATGAGCAGTTCTTC. Its translation is CASSIEGREGPNNEQFF.

About this clonotype: This clone may be a read error of a much larger clone one base away. The chain couples TRBV10-3 to TRBJ1-1; the D gene is possibly TRBD1 (5 bases). The CDR3 covers 14 residues. CDR1 is ENHRY, CDR2 SYGVKD, per germline. The DNA of the CDR3 is TGTGCCATCAGTTCCCGGGACGCGAACACTGGAGCTTTCTTT. Protein: CAISSRDANTGAFF.

This clonotype appeared a few times. The chain is built from TRBV20-1 and TRBJ2-3; 11 bases agree with TRBD2. Trimming at V came to 5 bases and at J to 5 bases, leaving 3 bases not matched to a gene. There are 13 residues in the CDR3. CDR1 and CDR2 from the germline V gene are DFQATT and SNEGSKA (reference sequence). The chain's CDR3 is CSARLAGQDTQYF. The CDR3, as DNA: TGCAGTGCTCGACTAGCGGGGCAAGATACGCAGTATTTT.

This rearrangement joins TRBV24-1 to TRBJ2-7; 8 nucleotides match TRBD1. In germline, CDR1 is KGHDR, CDR2 SFDVKD. The J segment lost 0 bases and the V segment lost 3 bases, leaving 3 bases of the junction unmatched. CDR3 length equals 15 residues. The CDR3 is CATSDPGQDSYEQYF. The CDR3 coding sequence is TGTGCCACCAGTGATCCGGGACAGGACTCCTACGAGCAGTACTTC.

This clonotype appeared a few times. The chain employs TRBV7-2 and TRBJ2-5; 10 positions agree with TRBD1. Per the germline V gene, CDR1 is SGHTA and CDR2 is FQGNSA. The ends lost 2 bases at V and 4 bases at J; junction bases unmatched: 1. The CDR3 runs 14 residues. The CDR3 nucleotides read TGTGCCAGCAGCTTAAGACAGGGGGCAGAGACCCAGTACTTC. Residues: CASSLRQGAETQYF.

On this clonotype itself: This may be a read error: a much more frequent sequence differs by one nucleotide. The V and J genes are TRBV20-1 and TRBJ2-7, with D perhaps being TRBD1 or TRBD2 (5 bases each). Germline V gene data show CDR1 as DFQATT and CDR2 as SNEGSKA (reference sequence). CDR3 length: 12 amino acids. In DNA, the CDR3 is TGCAGTGCCGGGGCATCAGTATACGAGCAGTGCTTC. This encodes CSAGASVYEQCF.

The chain couples TRBV19 to TRBJ1-1, with D uncertain. The length of the CDR3 is 14 residues. In germline, CDR1 is LNHDA, CDR2 SQIVND (reference sequence). Between the trimmed V and J ends, which lost 7 bases and 6 bases, there was a span of 18 bases. In DNA form, the CDR3 reads TGTGCCAGTAATCCAGGCCTCAGCCCCCCTGAAGCTTTCTTT. Translated, it gives CASNPGLSPPEAFF.

About this clonotype itself: One end of the junction fails to match germline, which may point to a read error. The rearrangement uses TRBV5-6 and TRBJ2-7; the match to TRBD2 covers 10 bases. Germline V gene sequence: CDR1 SGHDT, CDR2 YYEEEE. This CDR3 is built from 17 residues. The CDR3 coding sequence is TGTGCTAGCAGCTCTAAGGCGCTAGCGGGAGAAGTATACGAGCAGTACTTC. As protein: CASSSKALAGEVYEQYF.

This chain joins TRBV6-1 and TRBJ2-3, with 9 bases lining up with TRBD2. Germline V gene sequence: CDR1 MNHNS, CDR2 SASEGT. V was pared by 5 bases and J by 0 bases, with 6 bases of the junction left unmatched. The CDR3 sequence is 16 residues long. The CDR3 nucleotides read TGTGCCAGCAGTCATTGGCTAGCGGGGAGCACAGATACGCAGTATTTT. Amino acids: CASSHWLAGSTDTQYF.

This chain connects TRBV9 to TRBJ2-7; D may be TRBD1 (5 bases). The CDR3 sequence is 13 residues long. Germline V CDR1 and CDR2: SGDLS, YYNGEE. Trimming took 4 bases from V and 5 from J, leaving 13 bases between them. The CDR3: CASSFQGSDEQYF. CDR3 DNA sequence: TGTGCCAGCAGCTTTCAGGGCTCTGACGAGCAGTACTTC.

The V gene is TRBV20-1, the J gene TRBJ2-1; D call uncertain. Trimming removed 2 bases from V and 0 bases from J, with 5 bases in between. This CDR3 contains 13 residues. CDR1 DFQATT and CDR2 SNEGSKA come from the germline V gene (reference sequence). In nucleotides, the CDR3 is TGCAGTGCTAGAAACCTCTCCTACAATGAGCAGTTCTTC. Amino acid sequence: CSARNLSYNEQFF.

V and J are TRBV11-2 and TRBJ2-3, with 9 bases matching TRBD1. V was clipped by 6 bases and J by 5 bases; unmatched bases: 6. This CDR3 has 14 amino acids. Germline values: CDR1 SGHAT, CDR2 FQNNGV. CDR3 sequence: CASSKQGAEDTQYF. In DNA form, the CDR3 reads TGTGCCAGCAGTAAACAGGGGGCTGAAGATACGCAGTATTTT.

Worth noting for this clonotype: This may stem from a read error, because a much larger clone lies one nucleotide away. The chain recombines TRBV7-2 with TRBJ1-1; no firm D call. Trimming cost V 9 bases and J 1 base, with 12 bases left between them. Germline V gene sequence: CDR1 SGHTA, CDR2 FQGNSA. The CDR3 has 13 amino acids. CDR3 DNA: TGTGCCAGTGGGAAAAAGGAGAACACTGAAGCTTTCTTT. Its translation is CASGKKENTEAFF.

CDR3 coding DNA: TGTGCCAGCAGCTTTGGTCTGGGGGCCTACGAGCAGTACTTC. Translation gives CASSFGLGAYEQYF. The chain uses TRBV7-9 and TRBJ2-7, with D possibly being TRBD1 or TRBD2 (5 bases each). The CDR3 has 14 amino acids. Trimming took 3 bases from V and 2 from J, leaving 11 bases between them. The germline V gene has CDR1 SEHNR and CDR2 FQNEAQ (reference sequence). The whole variable domain, filled in from reference TRBV7-9 and TRBJ2-7, reads DTGVSQNPRHKITKRGQNVTFRCDPISEHNRLYWYRQTLGQGPEFLTYFQNEAQLEKSRLLSDRFSAERPKGSFSTLEIQRTEQGDSAMYLCASSFGLGAYEQYFGPGTRLTVT.

CDR3 sequence (DNA): TGTGCCAGCCGTTCTTACGGGGGGGCTTATAGCAATCAGCCCCAGCATTTT. Amino acids: CASRSYGGAYSNQPQHF. V and J are TRBV6-5 and TRBJ1-5, with D maybe TRBD1 (6 bases). With 8 bases removed from V and 0 bases from J, the gap between germline ends came to 20 bases. Per the germline V gene, CDR1 is MNHEY and CDR2 is SVGAGI. The length of the CDR3 is 17 residues.

A single count supports this clonotype. The chain carries TRBV7-2 and TRBJ1-1; D is unresolved. Germline CDR1 and CDR2: SGHTA and FQGNSA. V was trimmed by 3 bases and J by 7 bases, leaving 6 bases between them. The CDR3 length is 11 residues. The CDR3 reads CASSLVFEAFF. The CDR3 region has the DNA TGTGCCAGCAGCTTGGTATTTGAAGCTTTCTTT.

This clonotype was observed many times. V usage is TRBV20-1 and J usage is TRBJ1-5, with D maybe TRBD1 (6 bases). Trimming took off 3 bases at V and 0 bases at J, with 12 bases between the two ends. The CDR3 contains 15 residues. Germline V lookup: CDR1 DFQATT, CDR2 SNEGSKA (reference sequence). CDR3 DNA sequence: TGCAGTGCTAGTGAGGGGGGAGATAGCAATCAGCCCCAGCATTTT. This codes for CSASEGGDSNQPQHF.

This clonotype was counted between two and nine times. The chain uses TRBV9 and TRBJ2-5; no reliable D call. The CDR3 runs 15 residues. Germline lookup yields CDR1 SGDLS and CDR2 YYNGEE. V was cut by 0 bases and J by 5 bases, with 14 bases left in between. Here the CDR3 DNA reads TGTGCCAGCAGCGTAGCTAATGGTCTGGGGGAGACCCAGTACTTC. Protein: CASSVANGLGETQYF.

A few counts support this clonotype. The chain is built from TRBV9 and TRBJ2-2, with a tentative D call TRBD2 (5 bases). The CDR3 is made up of 14 amino acids. V was trimmed by 1 base and J by 6 bases, leaving 10 bases between them. Germline CDR1 SGDLS, CDR2 YYNGEE. The CDR3 reads CASSVLERAGELFF. The CDR3 DNA reads as TGTGCCAGCAGCGTATTAGAGAGGGCCGGGGAGCTGTTTTTT.

J is TRBJ1-4 and V is TRBV20-1; D gene unclear. Germline V lookup: CDR1 DFQATT, CDR2 SNEGSKA (reference sequence). This CDR3 contains 13 residues. Trimming left V 2 bases short and J 8 bases short, with 12 bases between. This CDR3 is CSARFPLGEKLFF. The CDR3 DNA reads as TGCAGTGCTAGATTTCCCTTAGGGGAAAAACTGTTTTTT.

This clonotype was recorded many times. The rearrangement joins TRBV9 to TRBJ2-7, with 8 positions matching TRBD2. Germline assignment: CDR1 SGDLS and CDR2 YYNGEE. This CDR3 has 15 amino acids. Losses at the gene ends were 0 bases for V and 2 bases for J; bases not matched to a gene: 4. CDR3 bases: TGTGCCAGCAGCGTAGAAACGGGGGGGACCTACGAGCAGTACTTC. As protein: CASSVETGGTYEQYF.

For this clonotype: As the CDR3 is not closed by the conserved phenylalanine or tryptophan, this likely results from a read error. No DNA is shown, since the ends of the CDR3 on it are uncertain; the CDR3 is the one TCRdb lists. This chain joins TRBV7-8 and TRBJ2-5; the D call in the table, TRBD2, was not verified against the DNA. Germline V lookup: CDR1 SGHVS, CDR2 FQNEAQ. The CDR3 is 13 residues long, ends included. This CDR3 is CASSSVVAGGNLY.